One and the same sample provided the 9 T cell receptor beta chains below, sequenced in a study of blood T cell repertoires in COVID-19. Method: immunoSEQ multiplex PCR; TCRdb's copy keeps in-frame clones and lacks some. The sample shows 300,000 to 400,000 clones, about 82% of them seen only once. Sequences were obtained from peripheral blood. All receptors come from a human donor in a cohort sampled during active COVID-19.

The chain uses TRBV6-5 and TRBJ2-4, with D tentatively TRBD2 (6 bases). CDR3 length: 14 residues. Deletions cut 8 bases from V and 3 bases from J, with 14 bases between. The germline V gene has CDR1 MNHEY and CDR2 SVGAGI. In DNA form, the CDR3 reads TGTGCCAGCTCCGGGGGTAAAGGCAAAAACATTCAGTACTTC. It specifies CASSGGKGKNIQYF.

The chain combines TRBV24-1 with TRBJ1-6; no definite D call. This CDR3 is 15 amino acids long. V lost 4 bases and J 9 bases, leaving 15 bases between the germline ends. Germline-derived CDR1 and CDR2 are KGHDR and SFDVKD. Here the CDR3 DNA reads TGTGCCACCAGTGACCCGAGGGTACGTGGTTCACCCCTCCACTTT. Its protein is CATSDPRVRGSPLHF.

The chain links TRBV29-1 to TRBJ1-5; TRBD1 agrees at 8 bases. Per the germline V gene, CDR1 is SQVTM and CDR2 is ANQGSEA. This CDR3 has 15 residues. V lost 7 bases and J lost 4; bases outside the gene matches: 12. CDR3 region: CSETRDRIKNQPQHF. The DNA of the CDR3 is TGCAGCGAGACCCGGGACAGGATAAAAAATCAGCCCCAGCATTTT.

This clone appeared a few times. This chain uses TRBV6-5 with TRBJ1-2; the D gene is possibly TRBD1 (5 bases). Germline-derived CDR1 and CDR2 are MNHEY and SVGAGI. Trimming cost V 8 bases and J 2 bases, with 6 bases left between them. The CDR3 consists of 11 residues. Here the CDR3 DNA reads TGTGCCAGCCAGGGCAACTATGGCTACACCTTC. Translation gives CASQGNYGYTF.

The chain employs TRBV30 and TRBJ1-3, with D maybe TRBD1 (6 bases). Germline loops: CDR1 GTSNPN, CDR2 SVGIG (reference sequence). The CDR3 consists of 14 residues. The V and J ends lost 2 bases and 7 bases respectively, with 15 bases between them. CDR3 sequence: CAWSIGGVRNTIYF. The CDR3, as DNA: TGTGCCTGGAGTATAGGGGGAGTTCGGAACACCATATATTTT.

The rearrangement uses TRBV19 and TRBJ2-7; TRBD1 aligns across 7 bases. Germline V CDR1 and CDR2: LNHDA, SQIVND (reference sequence). Trimming took 1 base from V and 9 from J; bases not matched to a gene: 9. CDR3 length equals 14 residues. In DNA form, the CDR3 reads TGTGCCAGTAGTATAGCCGGGACAGCGAAGTGGCAGTACTTC. This codes for CASSIAGTAKWQYF. Drawing the rest from reference TRBV19 and TRBJ2-7, the complete variable domain is DGGITQSPKYLFRKEGQNVTLSCEQNLNHDAMYWYRQDPGQGLRLIYYSQIVNDFQKGDIAEGYSVSREKKESFPLTVTSAQKNPTAFYLCASSIAGTAKWQYFGPGTRLTVT.

The chain is built from TRBV5-4 and TRBJ2-5; 10 nucleotides line up with TRBD2. The CDR3 sequence is 15 residues long. Germline CDR1 reads SGHNT; CDR2 reads YYREEE (reference sequence). Trimming took 0 bases from V and 5 from J; bases not matched to a gene: 4. The CDR3 bases are TGTGCCAGCAGCTTGGCCAGCGGGGGGGTGGAGACCCAGTACTTC. This sequence encodes CASSLASGGVETQYF. The complete variable domain, with remaining parts taken from reference TRBV5-4 and TRBJ2-5, reads ETGVTQSPTHLIKTRGQQVTLRCSSQSGHNTVSWYQQALGQGPQFIFQYYREEENGRGNFPPRFSGLQFPNYSSELNVNALELDDSALYLCASSLASGGVETQYFGPGTRLLVL.

The chain employs TRBV12-5 and TRBJ1-2; D not resolved. The ends were cut back, 2 bases at V and 8 bases at J, with 12 bases in the middle. The CDR3 is made up of 13 amino acids. Germline lookup yields CDR1 LGHNT and CDR2 FRNRAP. CDR3 in amino acids: CASGLLSAGGYTF. The CDR3 DNA sequence: TGTGCTAGTGGTTTGTTGTCCGCGGGGGGCTACACCTTC. The full variable domain, in which reference TRBV12-5 and TRBJ1-2 provide the parts outside the CDR3, is DARVTQTPRHKVTEMGQEVTMRCQPILGHNTVFWYRQTMMQGLELLAYFRNRAPLDDSGMPKDRFSAEMPDATLATLKIQPSEPRDSAVYFCASGLLSAGGYTFGSGTRLTVV.

The chain uses TRBV5-4 and TRBJ2-2; D possibly corresponds to TRBD2 (6 bases). The CDR3 extends over 15 amino acids. The V gene's germline CDR1 is SGHNT and CDR2 YYREEE (reference sequence). V lost 4 bases and J lost 8, with 18 bases in between. The CDR3 DNA follows: TGTGCCAGCAGCCATACCGGGAGAAACTTAGGGGAGCTGTTTTTT. Translated, it gives CASSHTGRNLGELFF.